This is a list of T cell receptor beta chains from one sample in a study of blood T cell repertoires in COVID-19. Sequenced by immunoSEQ multiplex PCR; TCRdb stores in-frame clones only, minus some. The table has 200,000 to 250,000 clones, 82% seen once. The sequenced sample consisted of PBMCs or T cells enriched from blood (not recorded which). The receptors shown here come from a woman aged 55-70 years who had recovered from COVID-19. Each CDR3 is given with its conserved first and last residue. The D gene is left open where the match is weak. Part of the rows lack a size; the others show once, few, many or a class for expanded clones.

v_call,d_call,j_call,clone_size,cdr3_nt,cdr3_aa
TRBV19,-,TRBJ2-3,once,TGTGCCAGTAGTATAGATCATGGGACTTCGAGCACAGATACGCAGTATTTT,CASSIDHGTSSTDTQYF
TRBV10-1,-,TRBJ1-4,-,TGCGCCAGCAGGGACAAGGGCCACCTTTCAACTAATGAAAAACTGTTTTTT,CASRDKGHLSTNEKLFF
TRBV6-2/TRBV6-3,-,TRBJ1-2,-,TGTGCCAGCAGCCTAGTCCGGGACTATGGCTACACCTTC,CASSLVRDYGYTF
TRBV5-1,-,TRBJ1-2,-,TGCGCCAGCAGCATCGAAGGTATAGCCAACTATGGCTACACCTTC,CASSIEGIANYGYTF
TRBV27,-,TRBJ2-1,-,TGTGCCAGCAGACTCTTTGGGGGAGGAACTACCTCCAATGAGCAGTTCTTC,CASRLFGGGTTSNEQFF
TRBV7-9,-,TRBJ2-3,-,TGTGCCAGCAGATTAGGGGGGGGAACAGATACGCAGTATTTT,CASRLGGGTDTQYF
TRBV2,-,TRBJ2-1,-,TGTGCCAGCAGGGCGACGGGTCCAGAGCAGTTCTTC,CASRATGPEQFF
TRBV14,TRBD2,TRBJ2-1,-,TGTGCCAGCAGCCCCCAGCGGGAGGCCTACAATGAGCAGTTCTTC,CASSPQREAYNEQFF
TRBV7-6,TRBD1,TRBJ1-6,-,TGTGCCAGCAGCTTAGAGTACAGGGGGAATTCACCCCTCCACTTT,CASSLEYRGNSPLHF
TRBV12-1,-,TRBJ1-5,-,TGTGCCAGCATATCTTCACAGGGGTTACGAAATCCCGGGAACCAGCCCCAGCATTTT,CASISSQGLRNPGNQPQHF
TRBV6-4,TRBD1,TRBJ1-1,-,TGTGCCAGCAGCCCGGGACAGTGGAACACTGAAGCTTTCTTT,CASSPGQWNTEAFF
TRBV14,TRBD1,TRBJ1-3,-,TGTGCCAGCAGCCAACGGACAGGTGTTGGAAACACCATATATTTT,CASSQRTGVGNTIYF
TRBV14,-,TRBJ2-2,-,TGTGCCAGCAGGGGGGCCAGGGAGAGCACCGGGGAGCTGTTTTTT,CASRGARESTGELFF
TRBV6-4,-,TRBJ2-3,few,TGTGCCAGCAGTGACTCCTCACTAGACACAGATACGCAGTATTTT,CASSDSSLDTDTQYF
TRBV18,TRBD1,TRBJ2-1,-,TGTGCCAGCTCACCGGACAGGCCCTACAATGAGCAGTTCTTC,CASSPDRPYNEQFF
TRBV14,-,TRBJ1-2,-,TGTGCCAGCAGCCAAGATCACAGAAGCTATGGCTACACCTTC,CASSQDHRSYGYTF
TRBV3-1/TRBV3-2,-,TRBJ2-3,-,TGTGCCAGCAGCCAAGGCTCGGACATCAATACGCAGTATTTT,CASSQGSDINTQYF
TRBV5-5,-,TRBJ1-1,-,TGTGCCAGCAGCTGGTTAGGGGCTGTGGGCACTGAAGCTTTCTTT,CASSWLGAVGTEAFF
TRBV6-2/TRBV6-3,TRBD1,TRBJ2-1,-,TGTGCCAGCAGTGATAGGACAGGCTACAATGAGCAGTTCTTC,CASSDRTGYNEQFF
TRBV5-1,TRBD2,TRBJ2-3,-,TGCGCCAGCAGCTTAGCGGGAGTTGGCACAGATACGCAGTATTTT,CASSLAGVGTDTQYF
TRBV29-1,TRBD1,TRBJ2-3,-,TGCAGCGTCTCAAGTGTCGGGACAGGCACAGATACGCAGTATTTT,CSVSSVGTGTDTQYF
TRBV6-5,TRBD1,TRBJ1-1,-,TGTGCCAGCAGTTACGCGGACAGGGCCACTGAAGCTTTCTTT,CASSYADRATEAFF